One TCR beta chain is described in this entry. The investigators reverse transcribed all of the isolated RNA, so they sequenced expressed TCRB transcripts. Assay used: immunoSEQ multiplex PCR; TCRdb lists only in-frame clones, some missing. The table has 970,000 or so clones, under 20% seen once. The data stem from a study of beta chain features in type 1 diabetes. Germline loops: CDR1 SGHNT, CDR2 YYREEE (reference sequence). V was cut by 3 bases and J by 0 bases, with 8 bases left in between. This CDR3 region has 14 residues. V and J are TRBV5-4 and TRBJ2-3; D unresolved. The sequence was collected from a woman between 18 and 29 years old in good health. The specimen was naive CD4+ T cells from blood. The CDR3 protein is CASSSVTSTDTQYF. The DNA for the CDR3 is TGTGCCAGCAGCTCCGTAACTAGCACAGATACGCAGTATTTT.